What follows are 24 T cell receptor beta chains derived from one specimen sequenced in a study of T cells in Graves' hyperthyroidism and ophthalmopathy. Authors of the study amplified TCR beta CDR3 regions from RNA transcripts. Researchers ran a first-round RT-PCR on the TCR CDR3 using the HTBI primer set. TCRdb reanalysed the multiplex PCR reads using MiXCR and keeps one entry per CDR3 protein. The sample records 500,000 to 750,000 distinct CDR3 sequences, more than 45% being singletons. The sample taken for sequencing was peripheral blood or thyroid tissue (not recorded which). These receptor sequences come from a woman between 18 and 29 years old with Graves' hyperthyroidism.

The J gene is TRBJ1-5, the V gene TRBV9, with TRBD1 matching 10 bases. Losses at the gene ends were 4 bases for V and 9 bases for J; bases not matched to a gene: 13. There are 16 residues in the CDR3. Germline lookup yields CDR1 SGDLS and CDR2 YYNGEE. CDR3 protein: CASSPETGGDLGPQHF. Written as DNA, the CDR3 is TGTGCCAGCAGCCCAGAGACAGGGGGCGATCTGGGGCCCCAGCATTTT.

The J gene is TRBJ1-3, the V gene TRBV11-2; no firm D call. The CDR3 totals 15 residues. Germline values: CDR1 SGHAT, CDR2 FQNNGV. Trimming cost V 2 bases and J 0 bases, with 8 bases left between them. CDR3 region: CASSLQASSGNTIYF. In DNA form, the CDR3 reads TGTGCCAGCAGCTTACAGGCGAGCTCTGGAAACACCATATATTTT.

The CDR3 DNA sequence: TGTGCCAGCAGTCACGGGGGGGCCGATGAAAAACTGTTTTTT. As protein: CASSHGGADEKLFF. The chain links TRBV2 to TRBJ1-4; maybe TRBD1 (6 bases). V was clipped by 5 bases and J by 6 bases, with 13 bases between them. Germline-derived CDR1 and CDR2 are SNHLY and FYNNEI. This CDR3 is 14 amino acids long.

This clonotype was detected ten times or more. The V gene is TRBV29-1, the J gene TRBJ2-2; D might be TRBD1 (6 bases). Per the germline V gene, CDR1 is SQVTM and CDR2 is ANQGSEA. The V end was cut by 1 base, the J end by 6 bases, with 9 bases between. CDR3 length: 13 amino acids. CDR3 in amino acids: CSVEAGVAGELFF. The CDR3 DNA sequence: TGCAGCGTTGAAGCAGGGGTGGCCGGGGAGCTGTTTTTT.

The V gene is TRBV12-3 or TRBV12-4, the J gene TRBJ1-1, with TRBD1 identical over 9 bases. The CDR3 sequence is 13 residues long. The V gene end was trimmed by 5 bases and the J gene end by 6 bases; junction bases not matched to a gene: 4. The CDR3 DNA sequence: TGTGCCAGCAGTGTACAGGGGGCGGCTGAAGCTTTCTTT. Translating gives CASSVQGAAEAFF.

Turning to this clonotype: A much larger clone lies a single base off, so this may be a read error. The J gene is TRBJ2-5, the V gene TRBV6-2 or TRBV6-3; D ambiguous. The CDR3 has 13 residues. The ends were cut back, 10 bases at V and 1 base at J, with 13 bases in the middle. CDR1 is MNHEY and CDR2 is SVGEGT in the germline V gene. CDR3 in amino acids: CANSQLTQETQYF. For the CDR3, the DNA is TGTGCCAACAGCCAATTGACCCAAGAGACCCAGTACTTC.

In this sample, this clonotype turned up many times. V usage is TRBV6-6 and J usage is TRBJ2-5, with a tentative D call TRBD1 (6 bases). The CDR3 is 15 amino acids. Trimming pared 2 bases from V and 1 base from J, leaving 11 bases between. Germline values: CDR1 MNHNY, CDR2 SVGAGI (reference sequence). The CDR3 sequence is CASSYPGHSQETQYF. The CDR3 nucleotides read TGTGCCAGCAGTTACCCGGGACACAGCCAAGAGACCCAGTACTTC.

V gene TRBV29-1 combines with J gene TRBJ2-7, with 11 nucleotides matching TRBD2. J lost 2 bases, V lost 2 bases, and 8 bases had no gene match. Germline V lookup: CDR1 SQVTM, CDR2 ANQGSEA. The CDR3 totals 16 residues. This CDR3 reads CSVERGSGRAPYEQYF. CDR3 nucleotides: TGCAGCGTTGAACGCGGTAGCGGGAGGGCCCCCTACGAGCAGTACTTC.

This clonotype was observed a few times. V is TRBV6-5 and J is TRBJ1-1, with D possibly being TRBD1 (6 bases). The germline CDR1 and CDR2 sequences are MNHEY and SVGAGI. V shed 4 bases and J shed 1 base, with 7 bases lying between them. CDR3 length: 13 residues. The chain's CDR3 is CASSWGANTEAFF. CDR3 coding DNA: TGTGCCAGCAGTTGGGGGGCGAACACTGAAGCTTTCTTT.

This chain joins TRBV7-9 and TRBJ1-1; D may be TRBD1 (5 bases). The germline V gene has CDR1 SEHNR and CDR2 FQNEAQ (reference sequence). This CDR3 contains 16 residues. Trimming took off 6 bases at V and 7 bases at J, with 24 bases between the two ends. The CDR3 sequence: CASRNPGLGKYNEAFF. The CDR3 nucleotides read TGTGCCAGCAGAAATCCGGGACTAGGGAAGTACAATGAAGCTTTCTTT.

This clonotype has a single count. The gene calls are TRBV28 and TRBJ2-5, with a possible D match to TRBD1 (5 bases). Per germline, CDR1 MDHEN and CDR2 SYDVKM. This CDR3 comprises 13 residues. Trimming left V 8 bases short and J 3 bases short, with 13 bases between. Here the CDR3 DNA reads TGTGCCAGCGGTCTCGGACAAGAAGAGACCCAGTACTTC. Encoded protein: CASGLGQEETQYF.

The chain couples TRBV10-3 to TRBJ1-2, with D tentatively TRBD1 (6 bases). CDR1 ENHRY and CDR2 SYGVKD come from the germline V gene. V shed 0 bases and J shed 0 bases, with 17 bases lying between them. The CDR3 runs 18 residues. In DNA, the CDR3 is TGTGCCATCAGTGAGTCGGCCGTGACAGGCAGATCTAACTATGGCTACACCTTC. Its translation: CAISESAVTGRSNYGYTF.

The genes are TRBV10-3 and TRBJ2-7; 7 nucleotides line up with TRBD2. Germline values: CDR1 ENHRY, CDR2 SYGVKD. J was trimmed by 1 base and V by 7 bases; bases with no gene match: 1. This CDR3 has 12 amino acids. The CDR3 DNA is TGTGCCATCACTAGCGGATCCTACGAGCAGTACTTC. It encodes CAITSGSYEQYF.

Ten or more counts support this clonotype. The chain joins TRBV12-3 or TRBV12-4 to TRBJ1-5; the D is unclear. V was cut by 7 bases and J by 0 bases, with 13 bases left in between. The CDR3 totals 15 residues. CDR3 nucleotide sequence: TGTGCCAGCACCCCTCCAGGTTATAGCAATCAGCCCCAGCATTTT. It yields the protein CASTPPGYSNQPQHF.

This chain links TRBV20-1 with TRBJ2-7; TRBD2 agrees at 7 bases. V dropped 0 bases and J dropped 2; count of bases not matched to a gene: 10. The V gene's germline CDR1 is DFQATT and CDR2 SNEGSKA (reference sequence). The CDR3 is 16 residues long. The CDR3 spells CSARDLGAGVAYEQYF. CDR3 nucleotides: TGCAGTGCTAGAGATCTCGGGGCGGGAGTTGCCTACGAGCAGTACTTC.

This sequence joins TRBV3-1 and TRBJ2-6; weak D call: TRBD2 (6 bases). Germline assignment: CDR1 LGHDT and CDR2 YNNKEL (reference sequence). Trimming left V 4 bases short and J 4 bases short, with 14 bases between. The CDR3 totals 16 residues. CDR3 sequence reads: CASSRPLAVGANVLTF. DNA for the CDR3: TGTGCCAGCAGCCGACCTTTAGCGGTCGGGGCCAACGTCCTGACTTTC.

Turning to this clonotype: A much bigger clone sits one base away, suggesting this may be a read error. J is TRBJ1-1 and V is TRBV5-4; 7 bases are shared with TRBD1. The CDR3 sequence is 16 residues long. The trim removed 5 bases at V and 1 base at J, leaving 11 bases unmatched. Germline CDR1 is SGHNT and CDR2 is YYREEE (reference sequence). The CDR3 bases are TGTGCCAGCAGTACGCCACGGGCAGGGGGGAACACTGAAGCTTTCTTT. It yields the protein CASSTPRAGGNTEAFF.

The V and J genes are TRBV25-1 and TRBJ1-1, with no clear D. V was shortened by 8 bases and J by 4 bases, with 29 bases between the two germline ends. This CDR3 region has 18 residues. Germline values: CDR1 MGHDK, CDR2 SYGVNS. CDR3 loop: CASVRARLAGHGITEAFF. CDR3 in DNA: TGTGCCAGCGTTAGGGCCCGCCTCGCCGGTCACGGTATCACTGAAGCTTTCTTT.

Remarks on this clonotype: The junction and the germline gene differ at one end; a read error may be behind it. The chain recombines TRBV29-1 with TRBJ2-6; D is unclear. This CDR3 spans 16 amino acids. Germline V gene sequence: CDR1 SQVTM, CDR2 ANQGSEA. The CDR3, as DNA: TGCAGCGTTCAAGACCATGTCGGGTCTGGGGCCAACGTCCTGACTTTC. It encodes CSVQDHVGSGANVLTF.

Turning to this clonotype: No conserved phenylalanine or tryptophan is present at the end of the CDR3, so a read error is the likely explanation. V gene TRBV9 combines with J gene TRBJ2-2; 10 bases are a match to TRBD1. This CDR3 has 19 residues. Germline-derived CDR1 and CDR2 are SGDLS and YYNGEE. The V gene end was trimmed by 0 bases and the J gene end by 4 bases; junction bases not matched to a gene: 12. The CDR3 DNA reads TGTGCCAGCAGCGTAGATCGGGACAGGGGCCCCCGGGGCACCGGGGAGCTGTTTTCT. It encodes CASSVDRDRGPRGTGELFS.

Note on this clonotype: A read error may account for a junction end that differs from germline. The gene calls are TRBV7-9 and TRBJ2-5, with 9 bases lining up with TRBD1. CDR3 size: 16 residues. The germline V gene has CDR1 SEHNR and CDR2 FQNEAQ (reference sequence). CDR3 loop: CASSQSGTGPQETQYF. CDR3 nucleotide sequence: TGCGCCAGCAGCCAATCCGGGACAGGGCCCCAAGAGACCCAGTACTTC.

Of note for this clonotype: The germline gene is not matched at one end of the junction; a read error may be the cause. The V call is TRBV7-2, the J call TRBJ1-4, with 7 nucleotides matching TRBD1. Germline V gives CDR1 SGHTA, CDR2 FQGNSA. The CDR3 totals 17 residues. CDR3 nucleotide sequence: TGTGCCAGCAGCTTAGGCACCCCGGGACAGCCGAATGAAAAACTGCTTTTT. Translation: CASSLGTPGQPNEKLLF.

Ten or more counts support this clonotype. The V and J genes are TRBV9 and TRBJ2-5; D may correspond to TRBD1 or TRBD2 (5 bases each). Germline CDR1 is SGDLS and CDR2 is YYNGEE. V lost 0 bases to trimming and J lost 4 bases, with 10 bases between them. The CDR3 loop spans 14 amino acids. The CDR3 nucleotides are TGTGCCAGCAGCGTAGGGGGGATTGGAGAGACCCAGTACTTC. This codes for CASSVGGIGETQYF. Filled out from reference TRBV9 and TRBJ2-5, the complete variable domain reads DSGVTQTPKHLITATGQRVTLRCSPRSGDLSVYWYQQSLDQGLQFLIQYYNGEERAKGNILERFSAQQFPDLHSELNLSSLELGDSALYFCASSVGGIGETQYFGPGTRLLVL.

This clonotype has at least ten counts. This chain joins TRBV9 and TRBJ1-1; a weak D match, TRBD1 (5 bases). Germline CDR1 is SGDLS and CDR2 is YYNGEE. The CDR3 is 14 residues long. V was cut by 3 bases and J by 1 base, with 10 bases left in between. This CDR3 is CASSDPGQNTEAFF. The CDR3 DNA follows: TGTGCCAGCAGCGACCCCGGACAGAACACTGAAGCTTTCTTT.